The 27 T cell receptor beta chains given below trace back to one sample, sequenced in a study of breast tumors, draining lymph nodes, adjacent tissues. One entry per CDR3 protein results from TCRdb running MiXCR on the multiplex PCR reads. The sample includes approximately 130,000 distinct CDR3 sequences, approximately 20% of them seen just once. Samples came from axillary lymph nodes draining the breast cancer. Material for sequencing was axillary lymph node tissue. The receptor set was obtained from a female donor with breast cancer. Some clones in this sample may be carry-over from other donors' samples.

This clonotype was observed at least ten times. V gene TRBV24-1 combines with J gene TRBJ2-1, with 7 bases that match TRBD2. Per the germline V gene, CDR1 is KGHDR and CDR2 is SFDVKD. CDR3 size: 15 residues. V was pared by 0 bases and J by 10 bases, with 8 bases of the junction left unmatched. CDR3 bases: TGTGCCACCAGTGATTTGGGGCGGGAGCAAGGCGAGCAGTTCTTC. Translation gives CATSDLGREQGEQFF.

Worth noting for this clonotype: A much larger clone lies a single base off, so this may be a read error. The chain links TRBV6-1 to TRBJ1-3; 7 positions match TRBD1. Germline V gene data show CDR1 as MNHNS and CDR2 as SASEGT. CDR3 size: 17 residues. The CDR3 region is CASSGRQGTYSGNAIYF. CDR3 sequence (DNA): TGTGCCAGCAGTGGCAGACAGGGAACTTACTCTGGAAACGCCATATATTTT.

This clonotype was recorded many times. The chain couples TRBV15 to TRBJ2-1; D possibly corresponds to TRBD2 (5 bases). V dropped 2 bases and J dropped 0 bases, with 14 bases sitting between them. The V gene's germline CDR1 is LNHNV and CDR2 YYDKDF (reference sequence). The CDR3 runs 17 residues. CDR3 bases: TGTGCCACCAGCAGACCGTCTAGCTCCAGCTCCTACAATGAGCAGTTCTTC. Amino acids: CATSRPSSSSSYNEQFF.

This clonotype was seen at least ten times. The CDR3, as DNA: TGTGCCACCACCCCAAGCGTTCGAGGAGGAAGCACAGATACGCAGTATTTT. It is translated as CATTPSVRGGSTDTQYF. V and J are TRBV15 and TRBJ2-3, with D perhaps matching TRBD2 (5 bases). CDR1 and CDR2 from the germline V gene are LNHNV and YYDKDF (reference sequence). CDR3 length: 17 amino acids. V lost 7 bases to trimming and J lost 0 bases, with 20 bases between them.

The rearrangement uses TRBV6-2 or TRBV6-3 and TRBJ2-7; 15 bases align to TRBD2. J gave up 3 bases and V 4 bases, and 4 bases lay outside the gene matches. In germline, CDR1 is MNHEY, CDR2 SVGEGT. CDR3 size: 16 residues. This CDR3 reads CASSSGTSGRNYEQYF. DNA for the CDR3: TGTGCCAGCAGTTCGGGGACTAGCGGGAGGAACTACGAGCAGTACTTC.

This clonotype was seen at least ten times. J is TRBJ2-7 and V is TRBV9, with D tentatively TRBD2 (5 bases). Germline V gene data show CDR1 as SGDLS and CDR2 as YYNGEE. The CDR3 spans 15 residues. With 3 bases removed from V and 2 bases from J, the gap between germline ends came to 15 bases. The CDR3 nucleotides read TGTGCCAGCAGCGCGGACTCCGGGCGTACCTACGAGCAGTACTTC. It encodes CASSADSGRTYEQYF.

In its sample, this clonotype was seen a few times. J is TRBJ1-2 and V is TRBV3-1; D unclear. Germline V CDR1 and CDR2: LGHDT, YNNKEL (reference sequence). The V end lost 5 bases, the J end lost 5 bases, and 9 bases lay between the germline ends. This CDR3 contains 12 residues. The CDR3, as DNA: TGTGCCAGCAGCGTTTCGGGGTATGGCTACACCTTC. The encoded protein is CASSVSGYGYTF. The complete variable domain, with remaining parts taken from reference TRBV3-1 and TRBJ1-2, reads DTAVSQTPKYLVTQMGNDKSIKCEQNLGHDTMYWYKQDSKKFLKIMFSYNNKELIINETVPNRFSPKSPDKAHLNLHINSLELGDSAVYFCASSVSGYGYTFGSGTRLTVV.

The sample holds many counts of this clonotype. The rearrangement uses TRBV5-6 and TRBJ1-4; D ambiguous. Trimming pared 0 bases from V and 10 bases from J, leaving 10 bases between. The CDR3 totals 13 residues. CDR1 SGHDT and CDR2 YYEEEE come from the germline V gene. In DNA form, the CDR3 reads TGTGCCAGCAGCTTGGCGGTGGGTTCAAAACTGTTTTTT. Translating it yields CASSLAVGSKLFF.

This clonotype was observed a handful of times. J is TRBJ2-1 and V is TRBV6-2 or TRBV6-3, with TRBD1 as a possible D gene (5 bases). Germline CDR1 and CDR2: MNHEY and SVGEGT. The CDR3 runs 13 residues. Trimming took 6 bases from V and 6 from J, leaving 12 bases between them. Here the CDR3 DNA reads TGTGCCAGCAGAGACAGTATGGGCAATGAGCAGTTCTTC. It encodes CASRDSMGNEQFF.

This clonotype was counted only a few times. Given a much more abundant clone one base away, this may be a read error. This rearrangement joins TRBV4-2 to TRBJ2-2; 7 nucleotides line up with TRBD2. The CDR3 is 17 amino acids. Trimming took 1 base from V and 6 from J; bases not matched to a gene: 11. Per germline, CDR1 LGHNA and CDR2 YNFKEQ. Here the CDR3 DNA reads TGTGCCAGCAGCCAAGTTAGGGTGGCTAGCGGCGCCGGGGAGCTGTTTTTT. Residues: CASSQVRVASGAGELFF.

This clonotype was seen at least ten times. This chain joins TRBV19 and TRBJ2-1, with 10 bases matching TRBD2. CDR1 is LNHDA, CDR2 SQIVND, per germline (reference sequence). CDR3 length: 15 residues. The trim removed 6 bases at V and 3 bases at J, leaving 5 bases unmatched. For the CDR3, the DNA is TGTGCCAGTAGACATCTAGCGGGAGACTACAATGAGCAGTTCTTC. Protein product: CASRHLAGDYNEQFF.

This clonotype was seen repeatedly, ten times or more. CDR3 in DNA: TGTGCCAGCAGCTTAGGAGGGACAGGGGGCTACGAGCAGTACTTC. Protein sequence: CASSLGGTGGYEQYF. V and J are TRBV11-1 and TRBJ2-7; 11 bases line up with TRBD1. V was clipped by 1 base and J by 3 bases; unmatched bases: 2. The CDR3 length is 15 residues. Germline CDR1 SGHAT, CDR2 FQDESV (reference sequence).

Details on this clonotype: One base away lies a much larger clone, so this may be a sequencing read error. The rearrangement links TRBV5-4 to TRBJ2-7; 10 nucleotides agree with TRBD2. CDR1 and CDR2 from the germline V gene are SGHNT and YYREEE (reference sequence). The CDR3 is 15 amino acids. V lost 2 bases, J lost 7 bases, and 9 bases stayed unmatched. The CDR3 bases are TGTGCCAGCAGCTTAGCGGGAGGGCCGGGCAATGAGCAGTACTTC. Its protein is CASSLAGGPGNEQYF. The full variable domain, rest sourced from reference TRBV5-4 and TRBJ2-7, is ETGVTQSPTHLIKTRGQQVTLRCSSQSGHNTVSWYQQALGQGPQFIFQYYREEENGRGNFPPRFSGLQFPNYSSELNVNALELDDSALYLCASSLAGGPGNEQYFGPGTRLTVT.

The chain links TRBV19 to TRBJ2-7, with TRBD2 matching 14 bases. Germline V gene sequence: CDR1 LNHDA, CDR2 SQIVND (reference sequence). The CDR3 contains 13 residues. Trimming at V came to 10 bases and at J to 5 bases, leaving 4 bases not matched to a gene. DNA for the CDR3: TGTGCCAAGACTAGCGGGAGGGCCCACGAGCAGTACTTC. Protein sequence: CAKTSGRAHEQYF.

This clonotype was seen many times. V and J are TRBV2 and TRBJ2-2; D gene unclear. Trimming left V 6 bases short and J 6 bases short, with 8 bases between. Germline V gene lookup returns CDR1 SNHLY and CDR2 FYNNEI. The CDR3 is 12 amino acids. The CDR3, as DNA: TGTGCCAGCAGAAGGGTAGCCGGGGAGCTGTTTTTT. It is translated as CASRRVAGELFF.

In its sample, this clonotype was seen many times. CDR3 residues: CASSLEGRGPNEQFF. The DNA for the CDR3 is TGCGCCAGCAGCTTGGAGGGACGGGGTCCTAATGAGCAGTTCTTC. V gene TRBV5-1 combines with J gene TRBJ2-1, with D possibly called TRBD1 or TRBD2 (5 bases each). Trimming removed 0 bases from V and 7 bases from J, with 14 bases in between. The CDR3 runs 15 residues. Germline V gives CDR1 SGHRS, CDR2 YFSETQ.

This clonotype was counted at least ten times. V and J are TRBV18 and TRBJ2-7, with 10 bases matching TRBD2. This CDR3 has 16 amino acids. J gave up 3 bases and V 3 bases, and 8 bases lay outside the gene matches. Germline V gene sequence: CDR1 KGHSH, CDR2 LQKENI. The CDR3 protein is CASSPRPASGSYEQYF. Here the CDR3 DNA reads TGTGCCAGCTCACCCAGGCCGGCTAGCGGGAGCTACGAGCAGTACTTC.

In its sample, this clonotype was seen many times. This chain uses TRBV2 with TRBJ2-7; no clear D gene. V lost 6 bases to trimming and J lost 6 bases, with 12 bases between them. Germline CDR1 is SNHLY and CDR2 is FYNNEI. This CDR3 region has 12 residues. CDR3 residues: CASRSKPGEQYF. The CDR3 bases are TGTGCCAGCAGGAGCAAGCCCGGCGAGCAGTACTTC.

The sample holds many counts of this clonotype. The chain couples TRBV9 to TRBJ2-5, with 11 bases aligning to TRBD2. Unmatched junction bases numbered 3, after V lost 4 bases and J lost 1 base. The length of the CDR3 is 15 residues. Germline CDR1 SGDLS, CDR2 YYNGEE. CDR3 in amino acids: CASSTGTSGQETQYF. The CDR3 DNA follows: TGTGCCAGCAGCACCGGGACTAGCGGCCAAGAGACCCAGTACTTC.

This clonotype has at least ten counts. V gene TRBV19 combines with J gene TRBJ2-3, with D uncertain. V lost 7 bases to trimming and J lost 8 bases, with 13 bases between them. Germline V gene sequence: CDR1 LNHDA, CDR2 SQIVND (reference sequence). This CDR3 comprises 12 residues. CDR3 sequence (DNA): TGTGCCAGTAATAGCTTGTCGGGTACGCAGTATTTT. This encodes CASNSLSGTQYF.

The genes are TRBV6-5 and TRBJ2-1, with 7 nucleotides matching TRBD2. The J segment lost 5 bases and the V segment lost 5 bases, leaving 6 bases of the junction unmatched. CDR1 and CDR2 (germline): MNHEY, SVGAGI. The CDR3 has 14 amino acids. The CDR3 nucleotides read TGTGCCAGCAGTCGGGCTAGCGGCCACAATGAGCAGTTCTTC. It translates to CASSRASGHNEQFF.

This clonotype was seen ten or more times. V and J are TRBV5-6 and TRBJ2-5; 8 bases align to TRBD2. This CDR3 has 14 residues. Trimming removed 2 bases from V and 5 bases from J; junction bases left unmatched: 5. CDR1 and CDR2 (germline): SGHDT, YYEEEE. Here the CDR3 DNA reads TGTGCCAGCAGCTTAGCGGGAGAAGTTGAGACCCAGTACTTC. As protein: CASSLAGEVETQYF.

At least ten counts were recorded for this clonotype. The V and J genes are TRBV6-2 or TRBV6-3 and TRBJ2-6; either TRBD1 or TRBD2 may supply D (6 bases each). V lost 7 bases to trimming and J lost 2 bases, with 12 bases between them. This CDR3 has 15 residues. CDR1 is MNHEY and CDR2 is SVGEGT in the germline V gene. Written as DNA, the CDR3 is TGTGCCAGCACCTGGGGGGCGGCTGGGGCCAACGTCCTGACTTTC. It codes for CASTWGAAGANVLTF.

There are many counts of this clonotype. This chain connects TRBV7-9 to TRBJ2-7, with D perhaps assigned TRBD1 or TRBD2 (6 bases each). CDR3 length equals 14 residues. Trimming left V 1 base short and J 3 bases short, with 10 bases between. Germline V gene data show CDR1 as SEHNR and CDR2 as FQNEAQ (reference sequence). The CDR3 DNA reads TGTGCCAGCAGCTTAGGGGGGGCCCTCTACGAGCAGTACTTC. Translating it yields CASSLGGALYEQYF.

This clonotype has a count of ten or more. The rearrangement links TRBV9 to TRBJ2-3, with 7 bases that match TRBD2. Trimming at V came to 3 bases and at J to 0 bases, leaving 22 bases not matched to a gene. The CDR3 length is 21 residues. Germline V gives CDR1 SGDLS, CDR2 YYNGEE. The CDR3 nucleotides read TGTGCCAGCAGCGGCCCTCCACCAGCTCGGGGTGCGGGAGCAAGCACAGATACGCAGTATTTT. Translating it yields CASSGPPPARGAGASTDTQYF.

In this sample, this clonotype turned up many times. The CDR3 reads CASSPRLAGGRGNEQFF. The DNA of the CDR3 is TGTGCCAGCAGCCCTAGACTAGCGGGAGGAAGGGGCAATGAGCAGTTCTTC. The rearrangement links TRBV6-2 or TRBV6-3 to TRBJ2-1; TRBD2 aligns across 13 bases. This CDR3 spans 17 amino acids. Germline lookup yields CDR1 MNHEY and CDR2 SVGEGT. Trimming took 6 bases from V and 6 from J; bases not matched to a gene: 11.

Notes on this clonotype: This may be a read error, as it is one base from a much larger clone. The chain is built from TRBV6-5 and TRBJ2-7; a weak D match, TRBD2 (6 bases). This CDR3 contains 15 residues. Germline V lookup: CDR1 MNHEY, CDR2 SVGAGI. CDR3 amino acids: CASSPTAGAYYEQHF. CDR3 DNA: TGTGCCAGCAGTCCCACAGCGGGTGCATACTACGAGCAGCACTTC.